This T cell receptor beta chain was documented in a study of blood T cell repertoires in COVID-19. Overall study context: The United States, Italy and Spain provided the acute and convalescent COVID-19 samples. The analysed material was cDNA or gDNA that came from T cells, B-cell-depleted T cells, or PBMCs.

CDR1 and CDR2 from the germline V gene are SGHTA and FQGTGA. Trimming removed 1 base at V and 2 bases at J, with 11 bases between. The CDR3 runs 16 residues. Authors' analysis steps: Nucleated cell counts were estimated from reference gene primer amplification. Clones were read by immunoSEQ multiplex PCR, and TCRdb kept only the in-frame ones, dropping some. From that table come the V and J calls and clone size; the DNA was used to work out D and trimming. Here the sample spans over 70,000 clones, around 87% being singletons. The chain uses TRBV7-3 and TRBJ2-2; tentative D call: TRBD2 (5 bases). The sequence was collected from a woman aged 80 or over with active or convalescent COVID-19. Sequenced: peripheral blood. CDR3 sequence: CASSLKSSLNTGELFF. CDR3 DNA: TGTGCCAGCAGCTTAAAGTCTAGCCTTAACACCGGGGAGCTGTTTTTT.